This entry describes one T cell receptor beta chain. Its specificity is not known. V shed 3 bases and J 3 bases; nucleotides not matched to a gene: 10. CDR3 length: 16 residues. Looked up from germline, CDR1 is SEHNR and CDR2 is FQNEAQ (reference sequence). As defined, naive CD8 cells were CD45RO-negative and positively selected for CCR7, with terminally differentiated effector memory CD45RA+ cells excluded. This specimen comes from a study of shared clonotypes between healthy human individuals. Study at large: Donors had three CD4 naive, three CD4 memory, two CD8 naive and one CD8 memory plate apiece. Study outcomes and limitations: Generally, naive subsets (rather than memory subsets) showed larger estimated richness.

The repertoire was sequenced with immunoSEQ multiplex PCR; TCRdb's copy has only in-frame clones and lacks some. The sample contains about 2.2 million clones, about 92% of which appear only once. The V call is TRBV7-9, the J call TRBJ2-7, with 8 bases identical to TRBD2. Sequencing used naive CD8+ T cells from PBMCs. This receptor was identified in a man aged 18 to 30 in good health. Some clones in this sample may be carry-over from other donors' samples. This CDR3 is CASSFNPGGTFYEQYF. CDR3 DNA sequence: TGTGCCAGCAGCTTTAATCCGGGAGGGACCTTCTACGAGCAGTACTTC.